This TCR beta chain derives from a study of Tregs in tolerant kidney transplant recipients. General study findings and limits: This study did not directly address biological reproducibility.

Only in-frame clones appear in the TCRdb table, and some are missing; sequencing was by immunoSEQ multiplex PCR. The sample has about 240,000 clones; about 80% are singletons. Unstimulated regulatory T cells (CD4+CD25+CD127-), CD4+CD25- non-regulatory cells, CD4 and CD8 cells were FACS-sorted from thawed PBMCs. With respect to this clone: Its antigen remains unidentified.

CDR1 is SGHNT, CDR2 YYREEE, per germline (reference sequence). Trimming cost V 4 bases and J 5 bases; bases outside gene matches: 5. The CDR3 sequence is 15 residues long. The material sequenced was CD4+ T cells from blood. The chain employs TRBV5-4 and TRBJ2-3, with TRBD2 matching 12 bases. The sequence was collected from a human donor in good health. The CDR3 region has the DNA TGTGCCAGCAGCCACGCGACTAGCGGGGGAGATACGCAGTATTTT. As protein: CASSHATSGGDTQYF.